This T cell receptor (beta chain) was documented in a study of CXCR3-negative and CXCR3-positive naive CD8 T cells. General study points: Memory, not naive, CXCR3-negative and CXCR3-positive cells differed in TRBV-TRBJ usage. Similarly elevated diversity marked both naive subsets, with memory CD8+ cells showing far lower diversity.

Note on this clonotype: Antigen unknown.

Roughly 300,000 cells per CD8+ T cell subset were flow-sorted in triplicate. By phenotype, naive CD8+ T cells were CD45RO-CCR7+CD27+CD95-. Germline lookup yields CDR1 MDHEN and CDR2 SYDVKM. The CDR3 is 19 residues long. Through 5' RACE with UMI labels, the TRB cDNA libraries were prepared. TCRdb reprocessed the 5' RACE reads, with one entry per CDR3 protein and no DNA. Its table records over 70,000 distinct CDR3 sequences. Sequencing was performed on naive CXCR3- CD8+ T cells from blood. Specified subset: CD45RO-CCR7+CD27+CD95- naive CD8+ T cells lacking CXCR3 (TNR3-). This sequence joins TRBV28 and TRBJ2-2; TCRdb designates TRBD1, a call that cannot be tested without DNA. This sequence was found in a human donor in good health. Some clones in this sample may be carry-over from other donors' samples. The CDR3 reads CASSLGSVGVRSDTGELFF. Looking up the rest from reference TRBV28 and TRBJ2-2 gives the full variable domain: DVKVTQSSRYLVKRTGEKVFLECVQDMDHENMFWYRQDPGLGLRLIYFSYDVKMKEKGDIPEGYSVSREKKERFSLILESASTNQTSMYLCASSLGSVGVRSDTGELFFGEGSRLTVL.